These 26 T cell receptor beta chains share one sample of origin, sequenced in a study of T cells in Graves' hyperthyroidism and ophthalmopathy. The CDR3 regions of TCR beta were amplified from RNA transcripts. Initially, a first-round RT-PCR of the TCR CDR3 employed the HTBI primer set. Using its own MiXCR run on the multiplex PCR reads, TCRdb lists one record per CDR3 protein. The sample consists of roughly 200,000 distinct CDR3 sequences, around 17% of them appearing once. Sequenced: blood. These receptors originate from a man in his forties or fifties with Graves' hyperthyroidism.

This clonotype was detected ten times or more. The genes are TRBV9 and TRBJ2-7; unclear D gene. The CDR3 totals 13 residues. Germline V gene data show CDR1 as SGDLS and CDR2 as YYNGEE. The germline V and J ends were trimmed by 2 bases and 5 bases, with 11 bases remaining between them. CDR3 DNA: TGTGCCAGCAGCGTCCAAGGGCAGGACGAGCAGTACTTC. The encoded protein is CASSVQGQDEQYF. Drawing the rest from reference TRBV9 and TRBJ2-7, the complete variable domain is DSGVTQTPKHLITATGQRVTLRCSPRSGDLSVYWYQQSLDQGLQFLIQYYNGEERAKGNILERFSAQQFPDLHSELNLSSLELGDSALYFCASSVQGQDEQYFGPGTRLTVT.

This chain uses TRBV11-3 with TRBJ2-2; 7 nucleotides line up with TRBD1. Germline CDR1 SGHNT, CDR2 YENEEA. V gave up 5 bases and J gave up 5 bases; unmatched junction bases: 8. The CDR3 loop spans 15 amino acids. CDR3 in amino acids: CASSAAGRGTGELFF. The CDR3 bases are TGTGCCAGCAGCGCGGCGGGCAGGGGGACCGGGGAGCTGTTTTTT.

Many counts were recorded for this clonotype. V and J are TRBV20-1 and TRBJ2-4; D possibly corresponds to TRBD2 (5 bases). The CDR3 is 14 amino acids. Germline V gives CDR1 DFQATT, CDR2 SNEGSKA (reference sequence). The V end was cut by 1 base, the J end by 5 bases, with 12 bases between. CDR3 DNA sequence: TGCAGTGCTAGAGTCGGGATAAGGGAAAACATTCAGTACTTC. It yields the protein CSARVGIRENIQYF.

The table lists this clonotype with many counts. The gene calls are TRBV12-3 or TRBV12-4 and TRBJ2-7, with 7 positions matching TRBD2. V shed 1 base, J shed 6 bases, and the junction held 0 bases outside the gene matches. The CDR3 is 12 residues long. The CDR3 DNA sequence: TGTGCCAGCAGTTTAGGGGGGGGCGAGCAGTACTTC. As protein: CASSLGGGEQYF.

V and J are TRBV19 and TRBJ2-5; no definite D call. The germline gives CDR1 LNHDA, CDR2 SQIVND (reference sequence). The CDR3 spans 12 residues. V dropped 7 bases and J dropped 4 bases, with 10 bases sitting between them. The CDR3 sequence is CASKTPGETQYF. In DNA, the CDR3 is TGTGCCAGTAAGACCCCTGGAGAGACCCAGTACTTC.

This clonotype occurred many times. The chain recombines TRBV28 with TRBJ2-6; tentatively, D is TRBD1 (6 bases). V gave up 8 bases and J gave up 4 bases, with 15 bases separating them. CDR3 length equals 15 residues. Germline V lookup: CDR1 MDHEN, CDR2 SYDVKM. The CDR3, as DNA: TGTGCCAGCGGCGAGGGGGTTCGGGGGGCCAACGTCCTGACTTTC. As protein: CASGEGVRGANVLTF.

In its sample, this clonotype was seen many times. This chain connects TRBV28 to TRBJ1-1; TRBD1 is a possible D gene (5 bases). This CDR3 contains 14 residues. With 1 base removed from V and 5 bases from J, the gap between germline ends came to 11 bases. Germline V gene lookup returns CDR1 MDHEN and CDR2 SYDVKM. The CDR3: CASSLYGAGTEAFF. In DNA, the CDR3 is TGTGCCAGCAGTTTATATGGGGCGGGGACTGAAGCTTTCTTT.

Many counts were recorded for this clonotype. The rearrangement joins TRBV20-1 to TRBJ1-2, with D possibly TRBD1 on 6 matching bases. Germline-derived CDR1 and CDR2 are DFQATT and SNEGSKA (reference sequence). Deletions cut 5 bases from V and 1 base from J, with 17 bases between. The CDR3 loop spans 15 amino acids. CDR3 DNA: TGCAGTGCTGGCCCCACGACAGGAGATAACTATGGCTACACCTTC. Translated, it gives CSAGPTTGDNYGYTF.

This clonotype was counted many times. This chain links TRBV3-1 with TRBJ2-5, with D maybe TRBD2 (5 bases). The CDR3 runs 13 residues. Trimming took 3 bases from V and 5 from J, leaving 10 bases between them. Per the germline V gene, CDR1 is LGHDT and CDR2 is YNNKEL (reference sequence). The CDR3, as DNA: TGTGCCAGCAGCCACGAGAGCGGCGAGACCCAGTACTTC. It codes for CASSHESGETQYF.

Ten or more counts support this clonotype. The chain couples TRBV28 to TRBJ2-7, with 11 bases fitting TRBD2. This CDR3 comprises 15 residues. J gave up 5 bases and V 3 bases, and 6 bases lay outside the gene matches. The germline CDR1 and CDR2 sequences are MDHEN and SYDVKM. As DNA, the CDR3 is TGTGCCAGCAGTTTTTTGCTAGCGGGGGGCCACGAGCAGTACTTC. It yields the protein CASSFLLAGGHEQYF.

This clonotype appeared a few times. The DNA of the CDR3 is TGCGCCAGCAACCCCGGGGGCGGGGAGACCCAGTACTTC. It codes for CASNPGGGETQYF. This chain joins TRBV5-1 and TRBJ2-5; D could derive from TRBD1 or TRBD2 (6 bases each). V lost 6 bases and J 5 bases, leaving 14 bases between the germline ends. Germline V lookup: CDR1 SGHRS, CDR2 YFSETQ. The CDR3 length is 13 residues. Complete variable domain (other parts from reference TRBV5-1 and TRBJ2-5): KAGVTQTPRYLIKTRGQQVTLSCSPISGHRSVSWYQQTPGQGLQFLFEYFSETQRNKGNFPGRFSGRQFSNSRSEMNVSTLELGDSALYLCASNPGGGETQYFGPGTRLLVL.

The chain has TRBV20-1 and TRBJ1-6; TRBD1 is a possible D gene (6 bases). Trimming shortened V by 0 bases and J by 3 bases, and 24 bases separated the two germline ends. This CDR3 comprises 20 residues. Germline lookup yields CDR1 DFQATT and CDR2 SNEGSKA (reference sequence). For the CDR3, the DNA is TGCAGTGCTAGAGATTCCGCCGGGACACAATTCATTGGCTATAATTCACCCCTCCACTTT. Translation: CSARDSAGTQFIGYNSPLHF.

This clonotype was seen at least ten times. The chain joins TRBV28 to TRBJ1-1; possibly TRBD1 for D (5 bases). CDR3 size: 10 residues. V lost 5 bases and J lost 8, with 6 bases in between. CDR1 and CDR2 from the germline V gene are MDHEN and SYDVKM. CDR3 amino acids: CASSHREAFF. The DNA for the CDR3 is TGTGCCAGCAGTCACAGGGAAGCTTTCTTT.

This clonotype was observed at least ten times. The rearrangement joins TRBV5-1 to TRBJ1-5, with a tentative D call TRBD1 (6 bases). The length of the CDR3 is 13 residues. Germline V CDR1 and CDR2: SGHRS, YFSETQ. Trimming shortened V by 3 bases and J by 7 bases, and 11 bases separated the two germline ends. The CDR3 region is CASSSEGGQPQHF. The CDR3 DNA reads TGCGCCAGCAGCTCCGAAGGGGGGCAGCCCCAGCATTTT.

This clonotype occurred many times. Here the CDR3 reads CASSLSAPSRGEQYF. DNA of the CDR3: TGTGCCAGCAGTTTATCGGCCCCGTCGAGGGGCGAGCAGTACTTC. The V and J genes are TRBV27 and TRBJ2-7; D is possibly TRBD1 or TRBD2 (5 bases each). The CDR3 is 15 amino acids. Trimming stripped 0 bases from V and 6 bases from J, with 15 bases between. Germline V lookup: CDR1 MNHEY, CDR2 SMNVEV (reference sequence).

This clonotype was found many times. The chain carries TRBV12-3 or TRBV12-4 and TRBJ2-2; no clear D gene. The CDR3 runs 16 residues. Trimming removed 7 bases from V and 6 bases from J, with 21 bases in between. CDR3 amino acids: CASTSPGLGYPGELFF. In DNA, the CDR3 is TGTGCCAGCACCTCTCCGGGCTTGGGGTATCCCGGGGAGCTGTTTTTT.

A few counts support this clonotype. V gene TRBV7-9 combines with J gene TRBJ1-6; D gene ambiguous. The CDR3 contains 14 residues. Germline V gene lookup returns CDR1 SEHNR and CDR2 FQNEAQ (reference sequence). V was cut by 4 bases and J by 10 bases, with 14 bases left in between. CDR3 DNA sequence: TGTGCCAGCAGCTATCCTGGTCCGAGCTCACCCCTCCACTTT. Amino acids: CASSYPGPSSPLHF.

As for this clonotype: A much larger clone lies a single base off, so this may be a read error. The chain joins TRBV6-5 to TRBJ2-7; 7 nucleotides line up with TRBD2. The germline CDR1 and CDR2 sequences are MNHEY and SVGAGI. The junction had 10 bases not matched to a gene; V was cut back by 6 bases and J by 2 bases. This CDR3 spans 15 amino acids. The CDR3 region has the DNA TGTGCCAGCAGAGCCGGGACTACAAACCCCTACGAGCAGTACTTC. Translation gives CASRAGTTNPYEQYF.

This clonotype was seen a single time. The gene calls are TRBV20-1 and TRBJ1-1; 8 bases are a match to TRBD1. V was clipped by 0 bases and J by 4 bases; unmatched bases: 10. Germline CDR1 and CDR2: DFQATT and SNEGSKA (reference sequence). The CDR3 contains 16 residues. The DNA for the CDR3 is TGCAGTGCTAGAGATGGGGGGACAGGATCAGGCACTGAAGCTTTCTTT. Its protein product is CSARDGGTGSGTEAFF.

This clonotype was found many times. The J gene is TRBJ1-2, the V gene TRBV29-1, with D perhaps matching TRBD1 (6 bases). This CDR3 is built from 14 residues. The V end lost 4 bases, the J end lost 4 bases, and 16 bases lay between the germline ends. Per the germline V gene, CDR1 is SQVTM and CDR2 is ANQGSEA. CDR3 in DNA: TGCAGCGTTGTAAGGGTGGAGGGGGGCTATGGCTACACCTTC. This gives the protein CSVVRVEGGYGYTF.

This clonotype showed up many times. The chain has TRBV7-9 and TRBJ1-4, with 9 bases that match TRBD1. V lost 6 bases, J lost 4 bases, and 6 bases stayed unmatched. Per the germline V gene, CDR1 is SEHNR and CDR2 is FQNEAQ (reference sequence). The CDR3 consists of 15 residues. CDR3 coding DNA: TGTGCCAGCAGTTCGAGACAGGGGGATAATGAAAAACTGTTTTTT. Its protein is CASSSRQGDNEKLFF.

This clonotype came up many times. The V call is TRBV18, the J call TRBJ1-1, with a possible D match to TRBD1 (5 bases). There are 13 residues in the CDR3. Between the trimmed V and J ends, which lost 6 bases and 8 bases, there was a span of 16 bases. From germline, CDR1 is KGHSH and CDR2 LQKENI. The CDR3 reads CASSEGTEREAFF. CDR3 DNA: TGTGCCAGCTCCGAAGGGACGGAGCGAGAAGCTTTCTTT.

This rearrangement joins TRBV20-1 to TRBJ2-3; the D is unclear. Germline loops: CDR1 DFQATT, CDR2 SNEGSKA (reference sequence). V lost 1 base and J 2 bases, leaving 7 bases between the germline ends. The CDR3 is 13 residues long. The DNA for the CDR3 is TGCAGTGCTAGAGCGCCAGACACAGATACGCAGTATTTT. Translation gives CSARAPDTDTQYF.

This clonotype has at least ten counts. The chain carries TRBV29-1 and TRBJ2-3; D is possibly TRBD2 (7 bases). Trimming removed 4 bases from V and 4 bases from J, with 15 bases in between. The CDR3 runs to 14 residues. The germline V gene encodes CDR1 SQVTM and CDR2 ANQGSEA. This CDR3 is CSVVGGQVADTQYF. The CDR3 nucleotides read TGCAGCGTTGTCGGGGGGCAAGTGGCAGATACGCAGTATTTT.

In its sample, this clonotype was seen a few times. V and J are TRBV9 and TRBJ2-7; 7 bases align to TRBD2. Germline CDR1 reads SGDLS; CDR2 reads YYNGEE. The CDR3 totals 15 residues. After removal of 4 bases from V and 0 bases from J, the junction contained 7 bases not matched to a gene. CDR3 sequence: CASSPRGDNSYEQYF. CDR3 DNA: TGTGCCAGCAGCCCCCGGGGGGATAACTCCTACGAGCAGTACTTC. Variable domain in full (rest from reference TRBV9 and TRBJ2-7): DSGVTQTPKHLITATGQRVTLRCSPRSGDLSVYWYQQSLDQGLQFLIQYYNGEERAKGNILERFSAQQFPDLHSELNLSSLELGDSALYFCASSPRGDNSYEQYFGPGTRLTVT.

This clonotype was seen a handful of times. The conserved closing phenylalanine or tryptophan is absent in this CDR3, likely reflecting a read error. The V and J genes are TRBV30 and TRBJ2-3; the D call may be TRBD1 or TRBD2 (5 bases each). This CDR3 contains 14 residues. V was clipped by 8 bases and J by 6 bases, with 21 bases between them. Germline CDR1 GTSNPN, CDR2 SVGIG (reference sequence). CDR3 amino acids: CARGARAPWDTQYI. DNA for the CDR3: TGTGCCCGAGGGGCCCGGGCCCCATGGGATACGCAGTATATT.